Below are 11 T cell receptor beta chains sequenced from a single sample in a study of blood T cell repertoires in COVID-19. This table comes from immunoSEQ multiplex PCR, and its TCRdb copy is limited to in-frame clones, with some not included. The sample has 130,000 or so clones, 75% to 90% seen once. Sequencing was done on a sample of peripheral blood. The origin of the receptors is a human donor in a cohort sampled during active COVID-19.

The chain couples TRBV19 to TRBJ1-1; 7 bases align to TRBD1. CDR3 length equals 17 residues. With V trimmed by 6 bases and J by 0 bases, 13 bases remained unmatched. CDR1 is LNHDA, CDR2 SQIVND, per germline (reference sequence). DNA for the CDR3: TGTGCCAGTAGCGACTTACTAGGGGGCAGGGTGAACACTGAAGCTTTCTTT. Residues: CASSDLLGGRVNTEAFF.

The chain uses TRBV9 and TRBJ2-7; a possible D gene is TRBD2 (6 bases). Germline V CDR1 and CDR2: SGDLS, YYNGEE. Trimming pared 0 bases from V and 6 bases from J, leaving 10 bases between. This CDR3 comprises 13 residues. CDR3 bases: TGTGCCAGCAGCGTAGGGGACTGGAGCGAGCAGTACTTC. Translating it yields CASSVGDWSEQYF.

By sample fraction, this clone is medium-sized. V usage is TRBV4-3 and J usage is TRBJ1-5; D gene uncertain. Looked up from germline, CDR1 is LGHNA and CDR2 is YSLEER. Deletions cut 3 bases from V and 0 bases from J, with 9 bases between. CDR3 size: 15 residues. DNA for the CDR3: TGCGCCAGCAGCCAGAGAATTACTAGCAATCAGCCCCAGCATTTT. The encoded protein is CASSQRITSNQPQHF.

The chain combines TRBV6-5 with TRBJ2-3; 12 nucleotides match TRBD1. The J segment lost 6 bases and the V segment lost 2 bases, leaving 6 bases of the junction unmatched. The CDR3 is 16 residues long. Germline loops: CDR1 MNHEY, CDR2 SVGAGI. As DNA, the CDR3 is TGTGCCAGCAGTTACCTCGGGACAGGGGGCGCGGATACGCAGTATTTT. It specifies CASSYLGTGGADTQYF.

This clone appeared once. The chain employs TRBV2 and TRBJ1-1, with TRBD1 matching 9 bases. CDR1 is SNHLY and CDR2 is FYNNEI in the germline V gene. This CDR3 comprises 13 residues. The V segment lost 7 bases and the J segment 4 bases; nucleotides outside the gene matches: 4. Here the CDR3 DNA reads TGTGCCAGCACCGGGACAGGGACCACTGAAGCTTTCTTT. Its translation: CASTGTGTTEAFF.

J is TRBJ1-1 and V is TRBV6-2 or TRBV6-3; tentative D call: TRBD1 (5 bases). V dropped 4 bases and J dropped 0 bases, with 6 bases sitting between them. The CDR3 has 13 amino acids. Germline V gene data show CDR1 as MNHEY and CDR2 as SVGEGT. The CDR3 sequence is CASSSTVNTEAFF. CDR3 bases: TGTGCCAGCAGTTCGACAGTGAACACTGAAGCTTTCTTT.

The rearrangement links TRBV19 to TRBJ2-5; weak D call: TRBD1 (5 bases). The CDR3 totals 14 residues. The V end lost 0 bases, the J end lost 4 bases, and 9 bases lay between the germline ends. Germline lookup yields CDR1 LNHDA and CDR2 SQIVND (reference sequence). The CDR3 loop is CASSIDERGETQYF. CDR3 nucleotide sequence: TGTGCCAGTAGTATAGACGAAAGGGGAGAGACCCAGTACTTC.

V and J are TRBV2 and TRBJ1-2; 10 bases map to TRBD1. CDR1 and CDR2 from the germline V gene are SNHLY and FYNNEI. J gave up 4 bases and V 6 bases, and 5 bases lay outside the gene matches. The length of the CDR3 is 14 residues. CDR3 sequence reads: CASSTGQGSYGYTF. CDR3 nucleotide sequence: TGTGCCAGCAGCACGGGACAGGGGAGCTATGGCTACACCTTC.

This clone has just a few counts. The chain couples TRBV3-1 (or the pseudogene TRBV3-2) to TRBJ2-7, with D possibly TRBD2 on 5 matching bases. Germline loops: CDR1 LGHDT, CDR2 YNNKEL (reference sequence). The V end lost 0 bases, the J end lost 2 bases, and 20 bases lay between the germline ends. There are 18 residues in the CDR3. The CDR3 coding sequence is TGTGCCAGCAGCCAAGATCAAAATAGACTATTGTTTGCCTACGAGCAGTACTTC. Translation: CASSQDQNRLLFAYEQYF.

The V gene is TRBV5-4, the J gene TRBJ2-3; 7 bases are shared with TRBD2. CDR1 and CDR2 (germline): SGHNT, YYREEE (reference sequence). The CDR3 spans 14 residues. Germline trimming cut 2 bases from V and 4 bases from J; bases unmatched to any gene: 4. The CDR3 nucleotides are TGTGCCAGCAGCTTTGGGGGAGGGCCAGATACGCAGTATTTT. This encodes CASSFGGGPDTQYF. Based on the CDR3 plus reference TRBV5-4 and TRBJ2-3, the full variable domain is ETGVTQSPTHLIKTRGQQVTLRCSSQSGHNTVSWYQQALGQGPQFIFQYYREEENGRGNFPPRFSGLQFPNYSSELNVNALELDDSALYLCASSFGGGPDTQYFGPGTRLTVL.

The rearrangement joins TRBV4-3 to TRBJ2-6; possibly TRBD1 for D (6 bases). The CDR3 runs to 17 residues. CDR1 LGHNA and CDR2 YSLEER come from the germline V gene. Deletions cut 4 bases from V and 1 base from J, with 14 bases between. The CDR3 DNA reads as TGCGCCAGCAGCCGAGGACAGACTGGGTCTGGGGCCAACGTCCTGACTTTC. Its protein is CASSRGQTGSGANVLTF.